This T cell receptor (beta chain) was found in a study of control samples from healthy donors and cancer patients. TCRdb's copy holds only in-frame clones and misses some; the assay was immunoSEQ multiplex PCR. This sample has roughly 80,000 clones, with nearly 90% found just once. The germline V and J ends were trimmed by 0 bases and 10 bases, with 12 bases remaining between them. Germline values: CDR1 ENHRY, CDR2 SYGVKD. The CDR3 length is 13 residues. Sequencing was done on a sample of blood. The clonotype comes from a woman aged 45 to 65 in good health. The chain links TRBV10-3 to TRBJ1-1, with D maybe TRBD1 (6 bases). The CDR3 coding sequence is TGTGCCATCAGTGAGTCCGTAGGGGGATTAGCTTTCTTT. Protein: CAISESVGGLAFF.